This T cell receptor beta chain comes out of a study of T cell responses to AZD1222 COVID-19 vaccine. The table lists this clone with a count of one. The table came from immunoSEQ multiplex PCR; TCRdb's copy has only in-frame clones and leaves some out. Of around 180,000 clones listed, 94% are singletons. Looked up from germline, CDR1 is MNHEY and CDR2 is SMNVEV (reference sequence). With 6 bases clipped from V and 6 bases from J, the junction kept 8 bases outside the gene matches. This CDR3 has 15 residues. The chain has TRBV27 and TRBJ2-3; 11 bases are a match to TRBD2. Sample: peripheral blood, taken 28 days after the second AZD1222 dose. The TCR was taken from an adult who received the AZD1222 COVID-19 vaccine. The CDR3 spells CASSSYSGRGDTQYF. CDR3 in DNA: TGTGCCAGCAGCAGTTATAGCGGGAGGGGCGATACGCAGTATTTT.